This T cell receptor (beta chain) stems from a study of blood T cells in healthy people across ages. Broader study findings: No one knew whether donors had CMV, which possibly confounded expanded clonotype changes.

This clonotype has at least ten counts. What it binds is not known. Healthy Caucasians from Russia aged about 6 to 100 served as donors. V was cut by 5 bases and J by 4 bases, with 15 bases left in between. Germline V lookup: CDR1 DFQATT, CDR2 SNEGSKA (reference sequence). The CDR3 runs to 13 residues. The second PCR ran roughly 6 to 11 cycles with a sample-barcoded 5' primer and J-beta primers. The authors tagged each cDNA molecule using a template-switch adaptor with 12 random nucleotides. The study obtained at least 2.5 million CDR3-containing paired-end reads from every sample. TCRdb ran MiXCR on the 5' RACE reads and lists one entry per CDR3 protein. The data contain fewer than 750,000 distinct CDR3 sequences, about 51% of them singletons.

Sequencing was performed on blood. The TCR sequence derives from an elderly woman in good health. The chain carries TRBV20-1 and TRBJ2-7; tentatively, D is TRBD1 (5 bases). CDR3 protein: CSAHSQGWYEQYF. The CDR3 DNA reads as TGCAGTGCTCACAGCCAGGGCTGGTACGAGCAGTACTTC.